Here is one TCR beta chain with its context. Its antigen target is currently unknown. No base quality values were provided; no much bigger clone lies one nucleotide off. These data are taken from a study of beta chain features in type 1 diabetes listed by TCRdb under 2018. Broadly, across the study: Mean age, gender distribution, total cell number and subset yield were not different between patients and healthy donors. A total of roughly 100 million sorted cells were examined across all samples, and the number of cells per subset was strongly correlated with RNA yield. In the study, recently diagnosed type 1 diabetes patients and matched healthy donors were compared on the TCRB repertoires of their sorted circulating CD4+ T cell subsets. Regulatory and stem cell-like memory subsets were isolated from only 8 patients and about eight healthy donors, whereas naive and central memory subsets came from all 28 donors. Points the paper makes about the study in general: In all four CD4+ subsets, TCRB CDR3 length was moderately but significantly shorter in type 1 diabetes patients. Fewer insertions and more nucleotide deletions at VDJ recombination sites were observed in patients with type 1 diabetes, implying thymic rearrangement abnormalities. Naive, central memory and regulatory TCRB repertoires appeared to be more alike among patients than among healthy donors. HLA sub-analyses involved small numbers of individuals, so any influence of HLA type on TCRB rearrangement remained unresolved. Because cDNA was sequenced instead of genomic DNA, highly expressing activated cells could be over-represented, though the groups showed no difference in activation or CD3 levels. PCR may preferentially amplify shorter templates, but because patient and control samples were amplified and corrected together, any resulting skew would affect both groups equally.

All of the isolated RNA was reverse transcribed with the High Capacity cDNA Reverse Transcription Kit, so expressed TCRB transcripts were sequenced. Deep immunoSEQ sequencing was performed on naive, central memory and regulatory T cell samples, with an average of roughly 3.3 million total reads per sample. Sorted cells were lysed in RLT buffer, and RNA was extracted using DNase-treated RNeasy Micro or Mini kits according to cell number. Each cell subset was processed on its own to prevent cross-contamination, while patient and healthy donor samples were processed together. The immunoSEQ multiplex PCR was used to amplify TCRB sequences from cDNA, generating 87-bp fragments that spanned the CDR3 region. Sequencing of the amplicons was performed on the Illumina HiSeq platform. The published analysis was carried out like this. PCR bias was computationally corrected using synthetic template baselines, reads within Hamming distance 2 were collapsed, and singletons that could not be merged were discarded. Reads were aligned against IMGT to assign V, D and J genes, CDR3 length and insertions or deletions at six rearrangement sites. Clonotype counts were normalized to sorted cell number within each subset before computing true diversity and Gini coefficients with the tcR R package. The overlap coefficient, calculated on TCRB nucleotide sequences, was used to quantify repertoire sharing. Out-of-frame TCRB sequences from naive cells were analyzed as a proxy for the pre-selection repertoire. The table comes from immuneACCESS by way of TCRdb, which keeps in-frame sequences with V and J called. Part of the clones is missing from these tables; in studies checked, under half for an unresolved V gene and the rest for unknown reasons. V, J and clone size are taken as reported in that table, and D and trimming were inferred from the DNA itself. The sample data list roughly 500,000 clones, and about an eighth of these were observed just once. Jointly, the top ten make up over 0.035% of the sample.

From each donor, a single peripheral blood sample of approximately 0.11 L on average was drawn into heparinised tubes. A BD FACSAria II was used to sort naive, central memory, regulatory and stem cell-like memory CD4+ T cells with a panel that included CD45RO, CCR7, CD25, CD127, CD95 and CD27. Every sorted population had a purity above 95%. PBMCs were isolated right away by Lymphoprep density gradient centrifugation and were stained directly, without culture. Samples were stained and sorted in pairs, with one healthy donor and one patient per experiment, so that batch effects were minimized. The cysteine opens and the phenylalanine closes a CDR3 of 15 amino acids. Only CDR3 DNA remains: 45 bases, in frame from the first base. V and J lose 3 bases and 4 bases, and a span of 16 bases separates them. The germline V gene (reference sequence) sets CDR1 to PRHDT and CDR2 to FYEKMQ.

This receptor was identified in a woman younger than 30 in good health. The sample was naive CD4+ T cells from blood. Read against the paper, the sample's cell subset or site label means: true naive CD4+ T cells. The rearrangement combines TRBV13 with TRBJ2-7; 5 matching bases give a weak D call of TRBD2. The CDR3 is CASSFNGRDLYEQYF. The DNA is as follows: TGTGCCAGCAGCTTTAATGGGAGAGACTTATACGAGCAGTACTTC.